A single T cell receptor beta chain is shown here with its context. The data stem from a study of blood T cell repertoires in COVID-19. Study context: The origin of the acute and convalescent COVID-19 samples was the United States, Italy and Spain.

This CDR3 has 18 residues. Trimming at V came to 1 base and at J to 0 bases, leaving 6 bases not matched to a gene. Germline-derived CDR1 and CDR2 are LNHDA and SQIVND (reference sequence). Original methodology: Reference gene primer amplification gave estimated nucleated cell counts. Profiling relied on immunoSEQ multiplex PCR, and the TCRdb table lists in-frame clones only, not all of them. V and J calls plus clone size are reproduced from that table; the DNA served to infer D and trimming. The table records about 260,000 clones, approximately 80% of them present only once. The J gene is TRBJ2-6, the V gene TRBV19; 7 bases align to TRBD1. The clonotype was recovered from a woman of 80 years or more with acute or convalescent COVID-19. Sequencing was carried out using peripheral blood. CDR3 sequence: CASSIASGTVSGANVLTF. In DNA, the CDR3 is TGTGCCAGTAGTATAGCATCCGGGACAGTCTCTGGGGCCAACGTCCTGACTTTC.